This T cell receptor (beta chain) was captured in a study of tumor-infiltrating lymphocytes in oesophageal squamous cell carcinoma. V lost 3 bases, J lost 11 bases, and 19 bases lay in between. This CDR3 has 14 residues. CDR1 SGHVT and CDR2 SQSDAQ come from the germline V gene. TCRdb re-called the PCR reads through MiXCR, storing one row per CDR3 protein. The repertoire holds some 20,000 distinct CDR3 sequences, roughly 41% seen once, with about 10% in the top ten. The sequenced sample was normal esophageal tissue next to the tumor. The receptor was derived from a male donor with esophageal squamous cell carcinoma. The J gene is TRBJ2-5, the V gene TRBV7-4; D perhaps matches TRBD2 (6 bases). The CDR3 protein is CASSFGGNTDRQYF. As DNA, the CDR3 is TGTGCCAGCAGCTTCGGCGGGAACACAGATAGGCAGTACTTC.